The entry below describes one T cell receptor beta chain. This clonotype was counted at least ten times. Its antigen target is currently unknown. No base qualities exist here, and no much larger clone lies one base off it. This specimen belongs to a study of low-dose radiotherapy and immunotherapy resistance in tumors (dated by TCRdb to about 2022). With regard to the full study: Patients in Cohort 1 were given 0.5 Gy per fraction every 2 weeks, and the prescribed total PTV dose was 6.5 Gy. The trial did not randomize participants into treatment groups. Eight patients were included in the translational analysis, namely three from the first dose cohort plus the first five from the second dose cohort. For Cohort 2, the dose was 1 Gy per fraction given every two weeks, adding up to 13 Gy in total across 26 weeks. Starting on cycle 1 day 1, patients took 300 mg of aspirin by mouth once daily for four cycles. Nivolumab and ipilimumab were both given intravenously, with nivolumab at a 240 mg flat dose every two weeks and ipilimumab at 1 mg/kg every six weeks. Every two weeks, patients got intravenous cyclophosphamide at 200 mg/m2, given one day ahead of each radiation and immunotherapy administration.

Sequencing instrument: Illumina HiSeq 2500. First-strand cDNA was synthesized using Superscript III and a set of TRAV- and TRBV-specific primers, so that both TCRalpha and TCRbeta chains were covered. TCRs were amplified for 15 to 20 PCR cycles with Phusion, using a constant-region primer paired with the adapter attached to the V primers. Isolated mRNA was amplified with the MessageAmp II aRNA Amplification Kit, using an approximately 17-hour in vitro transcription at 37°C. The Dynabeads mRNA DIRECT Purification Kit was used to isolate mRNA for TCR sequencing. Indexed Illumina adapters were added in a second Phusion PCR of about 26 cycles, and the PCR products were purified with AMPure XP beads. On the study's bioinformatics: Custom Perl scripts pooled TCR sequences encoding the same protein, removed out-of-frame sequences and computed each clonotype's abundance. The analysis excluded TCR sequences that were supported by just one read. Among the metrics used to describe the repertoires were Shannon entropy, Gini index, clonality, richness, and the frequency of TCRs shared between repertoires. In TCRdb, the public reads were trimmed at Q25 with fastp and aligned with MiXCR, with productive beta chains retained. Every CDR3 protein is listed once, alongside the most common genes and DNA of its rows. The V and J calls and clone size come from TCRdb's table, not from the authors' own analysis. Present in this sample are approximately 80,000 distinct CDR3 sequences, roughly 17% of which were seen just once. The top ten constitute over 1.2% of the sample.

Read against the paper, the sample's time point label means: after trial treatment. The sample's treatment or condition label, decoded: LDRT plus nivolumab, ipilimumab, low-dose cyclophosphamide and aspirin (RACIN trial). The donors took part in RACIN, a single-arm, phase I, dose-escalation trial that combined nivolumab, ipilimumab, aspirin, low-dose cyclophosphamide and low-dose radiotherapy. Patients were eligible if they had advanced solid tumors that were TIL-negative. This clonotype was sampled from a male donor with prostate cancer. The sample here was PBMCs, taken after low-dose radiotherapy plus immunotherapy.

The CDR3 region: CASSLGASGSGGELFF. The sequence in DNA is TGTGCCAGCAGCTTAGGGGCTAGCGGGAGCGGCGGGGAGCTGTTTTTT. The chain couples TRBV7-2 to TRBJ2-2; 10 bases in between match TRBD2. The CDR3 measures 16 amino acids from cysteine to phenylalanine. Only CDR3 DNA remains: 48 bases, in frame from the first base. Clipping removes 1 base from V and 7 bases from J, with 6 as the unmatched junction base count. The germline V gene yields SGHTA for CDR1 and FQGNSA for CDR2.